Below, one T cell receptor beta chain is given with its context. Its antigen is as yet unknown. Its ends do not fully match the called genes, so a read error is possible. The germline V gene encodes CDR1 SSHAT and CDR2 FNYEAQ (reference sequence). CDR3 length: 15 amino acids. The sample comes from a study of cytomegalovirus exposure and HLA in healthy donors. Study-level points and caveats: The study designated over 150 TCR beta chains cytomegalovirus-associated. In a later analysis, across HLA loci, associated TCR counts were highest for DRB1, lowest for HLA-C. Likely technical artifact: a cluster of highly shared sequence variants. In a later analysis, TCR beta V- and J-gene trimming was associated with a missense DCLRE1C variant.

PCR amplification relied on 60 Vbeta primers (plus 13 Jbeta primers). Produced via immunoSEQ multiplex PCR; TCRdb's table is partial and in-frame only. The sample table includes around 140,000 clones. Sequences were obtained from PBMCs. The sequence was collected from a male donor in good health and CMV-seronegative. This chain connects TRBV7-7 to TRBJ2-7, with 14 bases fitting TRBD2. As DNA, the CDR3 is TGTGCTAGCAGCCCGACTAGCGGGGGGGCGTACGAGCAGTACTTC. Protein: CASSPTSGGAYEQYF.